A single T cell receptor beta chain is shown here with its context. This sample is part of a study of blood T cell dynamics during melanoma immunotherapy. The overall study: Patients with metastatic melanoma got pembrolizumab or nivolumab-ipilimumab as first-line care.

Time point specified: pre-treatment baseline. One draw preceded checkpoint blockade; another followed its first cycle at week 3. The CDR3 spans 17 residues. Trimming removed 2 bases at V and 2 bases at J, with 16 bases between. The germline CDR1 and CDR2 sequences are LGHNA and YSLEER. DNA loading was fixed at about 340 ng for all bulk PBMC samples. The protocol was immunoSEQ multiplex PCR, while the TCRdb copy is restricted to in-frame clones and leaves out a portion. The table has about 11,000 clones, approximately 85% seen once. This specimen was blood, taken from a patient treated with checkpoint blockade. The rearrangement joins TRBV4-3 to TRBJ2-1; perhaps TRBD1 as D (6 bases). This TCR came from a human donor with melanoma. The CDR3 DNA sequence: TGCGCCAGCAGCCAAACACAGGGTATTGGACCCTACAATGAGCAGTTCTTC. Its translation: CASSQTQGIGPYNEQFF.